This section outlines one T cell receptor beta chain sequence together with its context. Antigen: not known. The V gene's germline CDR1 is SGHVS and CDR2 FQNEAQ. The CDR3 extends over 14 amino acids. Template switching (which added a universal primer site) was used, and cDNA carried unique molecular identifiers. TCRdb analysed the 5' RACE reads with MiXCR anew, one entry per CDR3 protein. The table lists roughly 1.6 million distinct CDR3 sequences, 32% of them singletons. This record comes from a study of identical twins. Study-wide points: Out-of-frame alpha sequences shared by twins were enriched for low generation probability. Beta clonotypes that were abundant in cord blood contained fewer insertions, a pattern absent from memory repertoires. The same donors were not followed; conclusions instead depended on cross-sectional statistical analysis.

The TCR was taken from a newborn girl in good health. Sequences were obtained from cord blood. V and J are TRBV7-8 and TRBJ2-5, with D possibly being TRBD2 (5 bases). The assigned J gene may be wrong: the sequence end matches TRBJ2-7 better. CDR3: CASSLGGLSHEQYF. The CDR3 nucleotides are TGTGCCAGCAGCTTAGGAGGGTTGTCCCACGAGCAGTACTTC.